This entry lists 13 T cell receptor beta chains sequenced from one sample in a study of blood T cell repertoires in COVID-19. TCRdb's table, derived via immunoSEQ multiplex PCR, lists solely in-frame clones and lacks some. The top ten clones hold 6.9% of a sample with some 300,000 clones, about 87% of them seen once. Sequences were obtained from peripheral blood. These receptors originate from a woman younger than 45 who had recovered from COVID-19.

This CDR3 reads CASTTPDSPQTDTQYF. The CDR3 bases are TGTGCCAGCACAACCCCGGACAGCCCACAGACAGATACGCAGTATTTT. This sequence joins TRBV21-1 and TRBJ2-3; TRBD1 was called by the table and not checked on the DNA. TRBV21-1 is tagged as a pseudogene. The CDR3 extends over 16 amino acids.

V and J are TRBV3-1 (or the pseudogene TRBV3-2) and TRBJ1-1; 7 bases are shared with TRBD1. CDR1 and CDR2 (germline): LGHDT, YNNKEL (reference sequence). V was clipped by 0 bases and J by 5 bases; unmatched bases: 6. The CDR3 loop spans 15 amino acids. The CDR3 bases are TGTGCCAGCAGCCAAGAATCCGGGACAGCTACTGAAGCTTTCTTT. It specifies CASSQESGTATEAFF.

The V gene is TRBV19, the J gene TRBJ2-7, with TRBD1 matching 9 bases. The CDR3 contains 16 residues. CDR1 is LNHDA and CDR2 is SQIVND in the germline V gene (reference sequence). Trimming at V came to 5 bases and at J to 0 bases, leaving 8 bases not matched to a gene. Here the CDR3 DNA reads TGTGCCAGTAGTCGAACCCCGGGACAGGGCTCCTACGAGCAGTACTTC. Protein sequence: CASSRTPGQGSYEQYF.

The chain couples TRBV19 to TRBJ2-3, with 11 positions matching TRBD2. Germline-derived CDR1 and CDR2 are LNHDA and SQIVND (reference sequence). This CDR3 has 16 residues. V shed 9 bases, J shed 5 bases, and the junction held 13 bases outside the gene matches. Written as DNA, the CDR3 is TGTGCCAGCGCTATTAGCGGGGGGGCCCTTGGAGATACGCAGTATTTT. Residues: CASAISGGALGDTQYF.

CDR3 nucleotide sequence: TGTGCCAGCAGCCAAGATTCGGGGACTGGAAACACCATATATTTT. This translates into CASSQDSGTGNTIYF. The rearrangement links TRBV4-2 to TRBJ1-3; no firm D call. Germline V gene sequence: CDR1 LGHNA, CDR2 YNFKEQ. This CDR3 is built from 15 residues. V lost 0 bases and J 2 bases, leaving 8 bases between the germline ends.

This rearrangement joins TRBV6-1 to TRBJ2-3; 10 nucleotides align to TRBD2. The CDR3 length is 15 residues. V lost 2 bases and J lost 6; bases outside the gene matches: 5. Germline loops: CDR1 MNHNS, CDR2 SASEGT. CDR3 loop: CASSEKGLARDTQYF. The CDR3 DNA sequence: TGTGCCAGCAGTGAAAAGGGACTAGCGAGGGATACGCAGTATTTT.

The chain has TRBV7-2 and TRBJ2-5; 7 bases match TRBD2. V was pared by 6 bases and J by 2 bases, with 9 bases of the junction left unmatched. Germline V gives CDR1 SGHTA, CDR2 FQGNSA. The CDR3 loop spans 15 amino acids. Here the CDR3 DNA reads TGTGCCAGCAGACGAAAAACGGGGGGTCAAGAGACCCAGTACTTC. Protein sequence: CASRRKTGGQETQYF.

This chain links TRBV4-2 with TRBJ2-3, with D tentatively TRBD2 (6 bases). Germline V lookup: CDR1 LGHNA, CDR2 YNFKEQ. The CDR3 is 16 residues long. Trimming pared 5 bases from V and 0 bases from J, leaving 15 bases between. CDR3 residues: CASSSPGLHSTDTQYF. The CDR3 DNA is TGTGCCAGCAGCTCGCCGGGACTTCACAGCACAGATACGCAGTATTTT.

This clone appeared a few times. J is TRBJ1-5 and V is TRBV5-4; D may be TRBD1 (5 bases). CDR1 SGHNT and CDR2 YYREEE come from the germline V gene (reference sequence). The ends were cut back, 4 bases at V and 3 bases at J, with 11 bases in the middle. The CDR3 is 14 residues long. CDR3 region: CASSLQGYNQPQHF. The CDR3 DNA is TGTGCCAGCAGCCTCCAGGGATACAATCAGCCCCAGCATTTT.

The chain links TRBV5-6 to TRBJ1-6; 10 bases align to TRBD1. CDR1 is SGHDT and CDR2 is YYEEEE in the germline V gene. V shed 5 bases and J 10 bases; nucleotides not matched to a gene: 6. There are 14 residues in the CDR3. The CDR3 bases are TGTGCCAGCAGAGGATGGACAGGGGGATCACCCCTCCACTTT. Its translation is CASRGWTGGSPLHF.

The CDR3 protein is CASSLDIATNSPLHF. CDR3 nucleotide sequence: TGTGCCAGCAGCTTGGATATAGCAACGAATTCACCCCTCCACTTT. J is TRBJ1-6 and V is TRBV5-4; D is undetermined. The CDR3 has 15 amino acids. V was pared by 0 bases and J by 7 bases, with 11 bases between. CDR1 and CDR2 from the germline V gene are SGHNT and YYREEE (reference sequence).

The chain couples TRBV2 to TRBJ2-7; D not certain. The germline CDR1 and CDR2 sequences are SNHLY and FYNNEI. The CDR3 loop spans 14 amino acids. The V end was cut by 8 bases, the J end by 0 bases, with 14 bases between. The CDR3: CASYVTLNSYEQYF. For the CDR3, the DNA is TGTGCCAGCTACGTCACTCTGAACTCCTACGAGCAGTACTTC. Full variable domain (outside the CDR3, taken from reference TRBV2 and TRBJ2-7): EPEVTQTPSHQVTQMGQEVILRCVPISNHLYFYWYRQILGQKVEFLVSFYNNEISEKSEIFDDQFSVERPDGSNFTLKIRSTKLEDSAMYFCASYVTLNSYEQYFGPGTRLTVT.

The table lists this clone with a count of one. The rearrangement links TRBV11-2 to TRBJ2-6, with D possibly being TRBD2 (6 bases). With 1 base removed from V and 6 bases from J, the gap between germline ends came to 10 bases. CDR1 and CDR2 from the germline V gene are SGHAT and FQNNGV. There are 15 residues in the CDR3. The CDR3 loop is CASSLGPGAANVLTF. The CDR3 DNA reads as TGTGCCAGCAGCTTAGGTCCGGGAGCGGCCAACGTCCTGACTTTC. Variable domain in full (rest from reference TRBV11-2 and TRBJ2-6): EAGVAQSPRYKIIEKRQSVAFWCNPISGHATLYWYQQILGQGPKLLIQFQNNGVVDDSQLPKDRFSAERLKGVDSTLKIQPAKLEDSAVYLCASSLGPGAANVLTFGAGSRLTVL.